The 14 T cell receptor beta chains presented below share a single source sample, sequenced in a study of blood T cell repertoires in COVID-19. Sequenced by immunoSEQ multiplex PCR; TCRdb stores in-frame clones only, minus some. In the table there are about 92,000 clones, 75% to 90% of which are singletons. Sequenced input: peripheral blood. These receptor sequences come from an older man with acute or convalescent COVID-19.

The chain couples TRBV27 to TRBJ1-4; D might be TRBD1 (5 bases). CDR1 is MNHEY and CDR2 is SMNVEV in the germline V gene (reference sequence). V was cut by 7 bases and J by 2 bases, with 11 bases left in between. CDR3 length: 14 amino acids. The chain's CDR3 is CASKTGTTNEKLFF. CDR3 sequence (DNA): TGTGCCAGCAAGACCGGGACTACTAATGAAAAACTGTTTTTT.

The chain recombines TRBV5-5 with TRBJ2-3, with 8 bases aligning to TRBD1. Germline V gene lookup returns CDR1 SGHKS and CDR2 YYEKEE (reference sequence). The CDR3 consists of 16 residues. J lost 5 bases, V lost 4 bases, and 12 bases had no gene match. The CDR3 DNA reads TGTGCCAGCAGCCCCGCCCCCAGGGGGCAAGGAGATACGCAGTATTTT. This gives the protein CASSPAPRGQGDTQYF.

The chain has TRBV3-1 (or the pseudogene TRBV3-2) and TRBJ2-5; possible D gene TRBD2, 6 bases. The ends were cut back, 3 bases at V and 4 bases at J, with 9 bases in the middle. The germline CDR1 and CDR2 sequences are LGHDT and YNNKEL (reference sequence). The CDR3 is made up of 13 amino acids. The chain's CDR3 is CASSQMGGETQYF. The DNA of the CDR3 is TGTGCCAGCAGCCAGATGGGGGGAGAGACCCAGTACTTC.

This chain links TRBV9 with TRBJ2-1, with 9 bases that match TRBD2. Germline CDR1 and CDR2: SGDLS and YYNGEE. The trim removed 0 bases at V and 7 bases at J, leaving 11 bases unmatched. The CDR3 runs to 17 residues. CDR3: CASSVGISGSLRNEQFF. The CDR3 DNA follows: TGTGCCAGCAGCGTAGGTATTAGCGGGAGTCTTAGGAATGAGCAGTTCTTC.

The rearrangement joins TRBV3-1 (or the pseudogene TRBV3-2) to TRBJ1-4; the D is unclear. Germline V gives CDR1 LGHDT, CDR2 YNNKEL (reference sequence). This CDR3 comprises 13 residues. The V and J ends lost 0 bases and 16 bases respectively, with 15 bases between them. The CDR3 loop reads CASSQDRGASSFF. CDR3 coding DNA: TGTGCCAGCAGCCAAGATCGGGGAGCCAGTTCGTTTTTT.

CDR3 residues: CASSLILRNEQFF. The CDR3 bases are TGTGCCAGCAGCTTGATCTTGAGAAATGAGCAGTTCTTC. This chain links TRBV5-6 with TRBJ2-1; D is undetermined. V was pared by 1 base and J by 7 bases, with 9 bases between. CDR1 and CDR2 (germline): SGHDT, YYEEEE. The CDR3 covers 13 residues.

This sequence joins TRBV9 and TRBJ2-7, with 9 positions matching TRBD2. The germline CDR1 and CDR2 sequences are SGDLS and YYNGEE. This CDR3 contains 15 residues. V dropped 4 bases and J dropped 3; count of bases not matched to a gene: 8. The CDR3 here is CASSPRGSGSYEQYF. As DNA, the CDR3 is TGTGCCAGCAGCCCCCGGGGTAGCGGGAGCTACGAGCAGTACTTC.

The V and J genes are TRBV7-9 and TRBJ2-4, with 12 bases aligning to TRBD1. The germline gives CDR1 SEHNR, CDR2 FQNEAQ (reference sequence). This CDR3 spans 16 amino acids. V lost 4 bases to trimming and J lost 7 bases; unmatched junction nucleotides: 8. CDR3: CASSSVWDRGLNIQYF. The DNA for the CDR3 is TGTGCCAGCAGCTCCGTCTGGGACAGGGGGCTGAACATTCAGTACTTC.

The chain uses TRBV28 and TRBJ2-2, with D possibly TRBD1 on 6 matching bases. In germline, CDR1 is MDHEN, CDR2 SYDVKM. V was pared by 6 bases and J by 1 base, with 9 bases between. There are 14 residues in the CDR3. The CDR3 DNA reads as TGTGCCAGCAGACCGACAGGGAACACCGGGGAGCTGTTTTTT. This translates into CASRPTGNTGELFF.

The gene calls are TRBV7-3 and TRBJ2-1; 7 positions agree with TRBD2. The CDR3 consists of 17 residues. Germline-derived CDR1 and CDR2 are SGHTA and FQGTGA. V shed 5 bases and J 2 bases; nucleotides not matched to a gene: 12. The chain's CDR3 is CASSPLGRGGTYNEQFF. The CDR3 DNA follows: TGTGCCAGCAGCCCCCTGGGGAGGGGAGGGACCTACAATGAGCAGTTCTTC.

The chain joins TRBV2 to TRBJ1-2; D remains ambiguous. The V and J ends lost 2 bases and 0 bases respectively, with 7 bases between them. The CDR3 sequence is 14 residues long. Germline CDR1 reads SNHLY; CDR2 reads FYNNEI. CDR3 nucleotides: TGTGCCAGCAGTGAACGTCAGTCTAACTATGGCTACACCTTC. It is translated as CASSERQSNYGYTF.

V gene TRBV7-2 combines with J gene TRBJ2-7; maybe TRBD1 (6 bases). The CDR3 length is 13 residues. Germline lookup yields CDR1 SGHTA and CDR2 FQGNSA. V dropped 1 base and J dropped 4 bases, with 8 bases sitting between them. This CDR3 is CASSLGRGYEQYF. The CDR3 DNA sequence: TGTGCCAGCAGCTTAGGCAGGGGTTACGAGCAGTACTTC.

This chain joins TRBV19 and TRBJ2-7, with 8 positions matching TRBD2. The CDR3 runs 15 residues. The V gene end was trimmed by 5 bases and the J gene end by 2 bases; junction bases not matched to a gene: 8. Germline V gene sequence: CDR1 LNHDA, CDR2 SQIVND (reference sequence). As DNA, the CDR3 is TGTGCCAGTAGTGAAGCGGGAGCTAGTACCTACGAGCAGTACTTC. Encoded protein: CASSEAGASTYEQYF.

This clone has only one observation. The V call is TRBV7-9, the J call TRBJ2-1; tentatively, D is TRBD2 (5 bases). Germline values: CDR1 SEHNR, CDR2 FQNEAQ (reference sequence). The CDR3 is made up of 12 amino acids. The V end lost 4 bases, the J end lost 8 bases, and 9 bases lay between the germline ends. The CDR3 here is CASSSLDHEQFF. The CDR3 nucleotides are TGTGCCAGCAGCTCACTAGATCATGAGCAGTTCTTC.